This TCR beta chain was identified during a study of control samples from healthy donors and cancer patients. Sequencing was performed with immunoSEQ multiplex PCR; in TCRdb, only in-frame clones are kept and a portion is missing. Of about 130,000 clones listed, around nine tenths are singletons. Germline-derived CDR1 and CDR2 are SGHDT and YYEEEE. The CDR3 is 15 amino acids. J gave up 2 bases and V 1 base, and 4 bases lay outside the gene matches. The sequenced material came from PBMCs. The TCR comes from a man over 45 with head and neck cancer. The V gene is TRBV5-6, the J gene TRBJ2-7, with 9 nucleotides matching TRBD2. The CDR3 DNA reads as TGTGCCAGCAGCTTGATGGGACTAGCACCCTACGAGCAGTACTTC. Protein product: CASSLMGLAPYEQYF.